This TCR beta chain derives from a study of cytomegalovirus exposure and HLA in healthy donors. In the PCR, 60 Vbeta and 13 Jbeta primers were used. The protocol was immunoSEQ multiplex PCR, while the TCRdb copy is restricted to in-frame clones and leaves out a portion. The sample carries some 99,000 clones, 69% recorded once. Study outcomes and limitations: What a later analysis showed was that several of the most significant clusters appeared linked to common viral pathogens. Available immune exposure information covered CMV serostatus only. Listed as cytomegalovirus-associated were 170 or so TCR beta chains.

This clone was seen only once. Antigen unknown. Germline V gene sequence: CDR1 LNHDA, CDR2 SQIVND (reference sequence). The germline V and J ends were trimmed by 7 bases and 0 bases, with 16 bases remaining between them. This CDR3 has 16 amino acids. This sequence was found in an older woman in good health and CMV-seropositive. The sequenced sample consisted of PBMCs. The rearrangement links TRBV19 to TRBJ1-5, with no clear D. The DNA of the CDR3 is TGTGCCAGTACCTCCGACGGAGGGTATAGCAATCAGCCCCAGCATTTT. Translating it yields CASTSDGGYSNQPQHF.